The clone carrying this T cell receptor beta chain was seen at least ten times. Antigen: not known. The CDR3 length is 15 residues. CDR1 DFQATT and CDR2 SNEGSKA come from the germline V gene (reference sequence). The V end was cut by 0 bases, the J end by 1 base, with 12 bases between. Using its own MiXCR run on the RT-PCR reads, TCRdb lists one record per CDR3 protein. The sample consists of roughly 290,000 distinct CDR3 sequences, around a fifth of them appearing once. The data were taken from a study of response to subunit inactivated influenza vaccine. Study-wide points: A suggestion made by the authors is that each seasonal influenza vaccination recruits few new T cells.

Sequences were derived from PBMCs from blood, sampled less than 22 months after vaccination. This receptor was identified in a man aged 50 to 75 who received an inactivated influenza vaccine. The genes are TRBV20-1 and TRBJ1-2; D is unresolved. CDR3 loop: CSARDSTAFNYGYTF. CDR3 nucleotide sequence: TGCAGTGCTAGAGATAGTACAGCTTTTAACTATGGCTACACCTTC.